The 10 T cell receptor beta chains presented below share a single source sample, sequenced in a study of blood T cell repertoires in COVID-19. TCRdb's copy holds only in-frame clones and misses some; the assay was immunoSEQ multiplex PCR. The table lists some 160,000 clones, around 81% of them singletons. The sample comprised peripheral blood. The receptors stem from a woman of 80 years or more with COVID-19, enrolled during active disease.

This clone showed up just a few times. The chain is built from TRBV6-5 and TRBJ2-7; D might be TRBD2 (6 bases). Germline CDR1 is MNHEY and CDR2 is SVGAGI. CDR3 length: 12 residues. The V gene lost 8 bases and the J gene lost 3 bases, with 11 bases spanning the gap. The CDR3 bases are TGTGCCAGCCTGGGACTGAACTACGAGCAGTACTTC. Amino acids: CASLGLNYEQYF.

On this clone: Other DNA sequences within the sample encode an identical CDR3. The CDR3 loop is CASSIGEKLFF. The CDR3 DNA reads as TGTGCCAGTAGTATCGGTGAAAAACTGTTTTTT. The V gene is TRBV19, the J gene TRBJ1-4; D uncertain. The CDR3 extends over 11 amino acids. V was clipped by 3 bases and J by 7 bases, with 3 bases between them. CDR1 and CDR2 from the germline V gene are LNHDA and SQIVND (reference sequence).

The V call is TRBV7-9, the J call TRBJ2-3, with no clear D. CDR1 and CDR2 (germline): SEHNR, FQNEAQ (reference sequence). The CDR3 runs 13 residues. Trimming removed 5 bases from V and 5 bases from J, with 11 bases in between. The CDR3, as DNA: TGTGCCAGCAGCCCCCCTGCGGTAGATACGCAGTATTTT. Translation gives CASSPPAVDTQYF.

The CDR3 coding sequence is TGCGCCAGCAGCCGGACAGGGAACGAGCAGTACTTC. Translating gives CASSRTGNEQYF. V is TRBV4-1 and J is TRBJ2-7, with 8 nucleotides matching TRBD1. This CDR3 has 12 residues. The germline gives CDR1 MGHRA, CDR2 YSYEKL. Trimming removed 4 bases from V and 5 bases from J; junction bases left unmatched: 1.

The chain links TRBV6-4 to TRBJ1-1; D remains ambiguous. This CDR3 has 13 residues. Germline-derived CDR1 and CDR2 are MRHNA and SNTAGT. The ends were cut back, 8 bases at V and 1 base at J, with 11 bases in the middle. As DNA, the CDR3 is TGTGCCAGCGCCCTAAGATCGAACACTGAAGCTTTCTTT. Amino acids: CASALRSNTEAFF.

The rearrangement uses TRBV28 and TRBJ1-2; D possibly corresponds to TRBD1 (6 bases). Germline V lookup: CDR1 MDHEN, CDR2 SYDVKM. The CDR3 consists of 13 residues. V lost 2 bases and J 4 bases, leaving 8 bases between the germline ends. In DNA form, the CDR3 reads TGTGCCAGCAGTTTAACAGGGTCCTATGGCTACACCTTC. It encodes CASSLTGSYGYTF.

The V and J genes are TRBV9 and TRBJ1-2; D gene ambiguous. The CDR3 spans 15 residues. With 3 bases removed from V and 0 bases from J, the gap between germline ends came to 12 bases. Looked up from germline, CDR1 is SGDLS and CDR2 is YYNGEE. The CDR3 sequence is CASSDRSGTNYGYTF. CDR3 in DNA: TGTGCCAGCAGCGACCGATCCGGGACTAACTATGGCTACACCTTC.

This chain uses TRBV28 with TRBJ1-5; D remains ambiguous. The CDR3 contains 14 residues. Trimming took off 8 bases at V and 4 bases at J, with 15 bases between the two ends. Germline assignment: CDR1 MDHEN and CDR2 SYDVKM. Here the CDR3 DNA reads TGTGCCAGCCTACGCGGGCAGCCTAATCAGCCCCAGCATTTT. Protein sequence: CASLRGQPNQPQHF.

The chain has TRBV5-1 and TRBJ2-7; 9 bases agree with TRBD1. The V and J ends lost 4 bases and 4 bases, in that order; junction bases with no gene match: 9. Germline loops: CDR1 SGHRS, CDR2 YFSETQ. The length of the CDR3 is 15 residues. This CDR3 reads CASSRPGQGSYEQYF. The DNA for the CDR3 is TGCGCCAGCAGCAGACCGGGACAGGGTTCATACGAGCAGTACTTC.

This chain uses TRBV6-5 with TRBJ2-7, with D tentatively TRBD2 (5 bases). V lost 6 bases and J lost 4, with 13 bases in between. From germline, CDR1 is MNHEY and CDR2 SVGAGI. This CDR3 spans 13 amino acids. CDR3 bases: TGTGCCAGCAGCCCCCACAGCGGTTACGAGCAGTACTTC. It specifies CASSPHSGYEQYF.